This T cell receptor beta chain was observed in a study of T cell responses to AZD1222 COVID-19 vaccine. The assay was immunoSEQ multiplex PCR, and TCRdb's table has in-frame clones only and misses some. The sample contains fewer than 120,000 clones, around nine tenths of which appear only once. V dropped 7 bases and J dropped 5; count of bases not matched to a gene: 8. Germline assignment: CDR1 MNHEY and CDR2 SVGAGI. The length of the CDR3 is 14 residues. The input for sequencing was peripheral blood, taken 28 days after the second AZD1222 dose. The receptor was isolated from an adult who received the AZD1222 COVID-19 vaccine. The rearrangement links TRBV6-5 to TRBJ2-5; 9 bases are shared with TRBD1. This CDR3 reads CASTETGGRETQYF. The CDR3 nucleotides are TGTGCCAGCACAGAGACAGGGGGTCGTGAGACCCAGTACTTC.